This T cell receptor beta chain is drawn from a study of shared clonotypes between healthy human individuals. Study-level findings and limits: A handful of donors shared 4.5% to 6.5% of their naive CD4 clonotypes. Clonotype sharing among donors, it was expected, would be affected by sequencing depth.

About this clone: Antigen specificity is unknown.

In the original processing: For the immunoSEQ data, sequences were junction-only without quality scores, so filtering differed. TCRdb's table, derived via immunoSEQ multiplex PCR, lists solely in-frame clones and lacks some. V and J calls and clone size are copied from that table; D and trimming were computed from the DNA. The data contain some 2,500,000 clones, approximately 93% of them singletons. V was pared by 5 bases and J by 4 bases, with 7 bases of the junction left unmatched. Per germline, CDR1 KGHSH and CDR2 LQKENI. The CDR3 totals 15 residues. The sequenced sample was naive CD4+ T cells from PBMCs. Subset meaning: CD45RA+ positively selected. The clonotype was recovered from a man younger than 35 in good health. Some clones in this sample may be carry-over from other donors' samples. The rearrangement links TRBV18 to TRBJ1-5; 8 nucleotides line up with TRBD1. DNA for the CDR3: TGTGCCAGCTCAAGGACCGGGACAGGTAATCAGCCCCAGCATTTT. This gives the protein CASSRTGTGNQPQHF.